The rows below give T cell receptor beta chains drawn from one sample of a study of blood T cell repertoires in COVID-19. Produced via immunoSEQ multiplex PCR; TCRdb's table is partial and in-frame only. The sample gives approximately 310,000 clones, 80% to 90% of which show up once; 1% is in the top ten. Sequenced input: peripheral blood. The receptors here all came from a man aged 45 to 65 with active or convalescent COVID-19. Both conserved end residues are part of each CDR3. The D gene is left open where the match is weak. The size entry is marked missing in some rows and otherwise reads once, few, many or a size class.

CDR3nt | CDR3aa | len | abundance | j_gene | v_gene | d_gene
TGTGCCAGCAGTGGGGGTGGGACAGGGCTTTCTAACTATGGCTACACCTTC | CASSGGGTGLSNYGYTF | 17 | NA | TRBJ1-2 | TRBV6-1 | TRBD1
TGTGCCAGCAGCCTTCGATCGGGACAGAAACGCTACGAGCAGTACTTC | CASSLRSGQKRYEQYF | 16 | NA | TRBJ2-7 | TRBV3-1/TRBV3-2 | TRBD1
TGTGCCAGCAGCTTCTTTTGGGGGCGAAACACCGGGGAGCTGTTTTTT | CASSFFWGRNTGELFF | 16 | NA | TRBJ2-2 | TRBV5-6 | NA
TGTGCCAGCGGACAGGGGGTATACAATGAGCAGTTCTTC | CASGQGVYNEQFF | 13 | NA | TRBJ2-1 | TRBV12-3/TRBV12-4 | TRBD1
TGTGCCAGCAGCCTGGGACAGTTGAACACTGAAGCTTTCTTT | CASSLGQLNTEAFF | 14 | NA | TRBJ1-1 | TRBV6-5 | TRBD1
TGCGCCAGCAGCTCCCAGGGTGATTATGGCTACACCTTC | CASSSQGDYGYTF | 13 | NA | TRBJ1-2 | TRBV5-1 | NA
TGTGCCAGCAGTATACAGGGGGCGATGAACACTGAAGCTTTCTTT | CASSIQGAMNTEAFF | 15 | NA | TRBJ1-1 | TRBV28 | TRBD1
TGTGCCAGCACCCCCGGACAGGCTGATCAGCCCCAGCATTTT | CASTPGQADQPQHF | 14 | NA | TRBJ1-5 | TRBV28 | TRBD1
TGTGCCAGCAGCCGAGGACTAACCACCGGGGAGCTGTTTTTT | CASSRGLTTGELFF | 14 | NA | TRBJ2-2 | TRBV3-1/TRBV3-2 | NA
TGTGCCAGCAGTTTAGAGGGAGCGGGACAGGCCTCCAATCAGCCCCAGCATTTT | CASSLEGAGQASNQPQHF | 18 | NA | TRBJ1-5 | TRBV27 | TRBD1
TGTGCCACCAGCAGAGATGGAGGCTATGGCTACACCTTC | CATSRDGGYGYTF | 13 | few | TRBJ1-2 | TRBV15 | NA
TGTGCCAGCAGCTTCACAGGGAACACTGAAGCTTTCTTT | CASSFTGNTEAFF | 13 | NA | TRBJ1-1 | TRBV28 | NA
TGTGCCAGCAGCTTAACCGAGGGGGTGGTCACCGGGGAGCTGTTTTTT | CASSLTEGVVTGELFF | 16 | NA | TRBJ2-2 | TRBV13 | NA
TGTGCCAGTACCCCGGGACAGGGGGACTATGGCTACACCTTC | CASTPGQGDYGYTF | 14 | NA | TRBJ1-2 | TRBV19 | TRBD1
TGTGCCACCAGCAGAGATATGACTAGCGGTATCACCGGGGAGCTGTTTTTT | CATSRDMTSGITGELFF | 17 | NA | TRBJ2-2 | TRBV15 | TRBD2
TGTGCCTGGAGTGTTATTCCGGAGGCAGGCTACACCTTC | CAWSVIPEAGYTF | 13 | NA | TRBJ1-2 | TRBV30 | NA
TGTGCCAGCAGCTTGACAGGCGCCGGGAACACTGAAGCTTTCTTT | CASSLTGAGNTEAFF | 15 | NA | TRBJ1-1 | TRBV5-5 | NA
TGTGCCATCAGTGAGTCAGGAGGGATCCAAGAGACCCAGTACTTC | CAISESGGIQETQYF | 15 | NA | TRBJ2-5 | TRBV10-3 | NA
TGCGCCAGCAGCGCCACCGGGACAGGGGGCACTGAGCAGTTCTTC | CASSATGTGGTEQFF | 15 | NA | TRBJ2-1 | TRBV5-1 | TRBD1
TGTGCCAGCAGCCAAGAAGATAGCGTCGCTTTCTTT | CASSQEDSVAFF | 12 | NA | TRBJ1-1 | TRBV3-1/TRBV3-2 | NA
TGTGCCAGTAGTAATCGGGCAGGGCATAATTCACCCCTCCACTTT | CASSNRAGHNSPLHF | 15 | NA | TRBJ1-6 | TRBV19 | NA
TGTGCCAGCAGCCAAGAGGTCACAGGTCGTGGCTACACCTTC | CASSQEVTGRGYTF | 14 | NA | TRBJ1-2 | TRBV3-1/TRBV3-2 | NA